The rows below give T cell receptor beta chains drawn from one sample of a study of human T cells and chemical hapten exposure. TCRdb fed the RACE reads into MiXCR, producing one record per CDR3 protein. The sample yields about 40,000 distinct CDR3 sequences, 3% to 4% seen once. Sequencing used whole blood, obtained in connection with sensitization to the hapten diphenylcyclopropenone (DPC). These receptors were taken from a man aged 40-49 years with alopecia areata. Some clones in this sample may be carry-over from other donors' samples. Both conserved end residues are part of each CDR3.

v_call,cdr3_aa
TRBV7-9,CATGLAGGADYEQYF
TRBV7-9,CASSSGSSGEQYF
TRBV12-3/TRBV12-4,CASSLAVRSTGELFF
TRBV4-3,CASSQVVTRGMNTEAFF
TRBV18,CASSPPSGANVLTF
TRBV20-1,CSASGDRENIQYF
TRBV6-6,CASSYGGDVETQYF
TRBV6-5,CASSHRDGNSPLHF
TRBV29-1,CSVEGVRGGRYEQYF
TRBV12-3/TRBV12-4,CASSLAGLETQYF
TRBV29-1,CSVEGQRPGELFF
TRBV7-2,CASSPQGVYEQYF
TRBV7-2,CASSYYNEQFF
TRBV5-1,CASSLVVQPYEQYF
TRBV7-9,CASTPLLASGTYNEQFF
TRBV3-1,CASSLGADSRYEQYF
TRBV7-8,CASSLSGRGQETQYF
TRBV7-9,CASAVSRGANVLTF
TRBV28,CASQTERLAETYEQYF
TRBV28,CASSLAGGRGDTQYF
TRBV29-1,CSVEVGANTQYF
TRBV2,CASNTQGAGFNQPQHF
TRBV7-9,CASSFDEAYEQYF
TRBV7-2,CASRSGLADYWADTQYF
TRBV28,CASSLSGGGSGANVLTF
TRBV19,CASSMTETYEQYF
TRBV2,CASSPEGSGNSPLHF
TRBV9,CASSPRRTTDTQYF
TRBV7-2,CASSRDSSGDNEQFF
TRBV18,CASSPALATAKLQETQYF
TRBV10-3,CAISRQGSTDTQYF
TRBV6-5,CARNRRPNNEKLFF
TRBV15,CATSGGTHIGTDTQYF
TRBV6-5,CASTPPRREGYEQYF
TRBV28,CASSFPPWTSSYEQYF
TRBV5-6,CASSLVASGQETQYF
TRBV29-1,CSVDGGTYNEQFF
TRBV7-2,CASSLYGLAGRVTDTQYF
TRBV7-8,CASSLANVKETQYF
TRBV12-3/TRBV12-4,CASSAAGTGGTEAFF
TRBV18,CASSQGWVEAFF
TRBV7-9,CASSLWTGEDQPQHF
TRBV6-5,CASSPMRFGGELFF
TRBV10-3,CAIRGSGASPLHF
TRBV6-2/TRBV6-3,CASITQLGTADTEAFF
TRBV6-5,CASSLREIGEQYF
TRBV7-6,CASSLATRLGADTQYF
TRBV2,CASSATRSGNTIYF